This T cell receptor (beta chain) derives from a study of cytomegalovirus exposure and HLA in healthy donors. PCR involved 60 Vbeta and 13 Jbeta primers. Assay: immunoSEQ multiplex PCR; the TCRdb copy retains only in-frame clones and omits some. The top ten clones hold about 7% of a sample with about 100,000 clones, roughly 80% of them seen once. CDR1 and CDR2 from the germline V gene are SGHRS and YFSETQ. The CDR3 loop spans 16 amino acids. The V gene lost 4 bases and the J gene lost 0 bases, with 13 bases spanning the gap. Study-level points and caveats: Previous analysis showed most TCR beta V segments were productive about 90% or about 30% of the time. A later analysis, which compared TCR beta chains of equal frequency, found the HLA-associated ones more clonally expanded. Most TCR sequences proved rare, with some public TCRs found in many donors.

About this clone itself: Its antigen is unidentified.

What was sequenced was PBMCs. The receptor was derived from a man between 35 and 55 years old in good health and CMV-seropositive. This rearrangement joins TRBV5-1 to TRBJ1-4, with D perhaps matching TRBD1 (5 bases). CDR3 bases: TGCGCCAGCAGCCTCCAAGACAGTGCAACTAATGAAAAACTGTTTTTT. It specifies CASSLQDSATNEKLFF.